This paragraph covers one T cell receptor (beta chain) sequence. Once extracted for a subset, genomic DNA was divided evenly among several immunoSEQ plates. Here immunoSEQ multiplex PCR was the method, and the copy in TCRdb shows in-frame clones only, minus some. The data contain 1,500,000 or so clones, about 98.5% of them singletons. This sample is drawn from a study of shared clonotypes between healthy human individuals. V was shortened by 1 base and J by 7 bases, with 11 bases between the two germline ends. The CDR3 has 14 residues. In germline, CDR1 is SGHRS, CDR2 YFSETQ. The chain employs TRBV5-1 and TRBJ1-4; possible D gene TRBD1, 5 bases. The receptor's source is a man under 40 in good health. What was sequenced was naive CD4+ T cells sorted from blood. As for subset: CD45RA+ positively selected. CDR3 DNA sequence: TGCGCCAGCAGCTTGCAGGGATGGGGTGAAAAACTGTTTTTT. Its translation: CASSLQGWGEKLFF.